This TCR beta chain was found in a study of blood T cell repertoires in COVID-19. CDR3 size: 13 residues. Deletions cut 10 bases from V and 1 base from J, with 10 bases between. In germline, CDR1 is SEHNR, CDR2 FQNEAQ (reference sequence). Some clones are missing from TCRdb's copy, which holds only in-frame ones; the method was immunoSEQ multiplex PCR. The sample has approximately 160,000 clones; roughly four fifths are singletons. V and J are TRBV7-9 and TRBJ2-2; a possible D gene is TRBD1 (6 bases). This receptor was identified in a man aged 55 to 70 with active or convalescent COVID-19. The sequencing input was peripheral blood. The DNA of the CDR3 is TGTGCCACCTGGACAGTGAACACCGGGGAGCTGTTTTTT. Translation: CATWTVNTGELFF.